This T cell receptor (beta chain) emerged from a study of blood T cell repertoires in COVID-19. As for the study in general: The samples span acute and convalescent COVID-19 from the United States, Italy and Spain. T cells, B-cell-depleted T cells, or PBMCs provided the cDNA or gDNA that served as material.

As processed by the authors: Estimation of nucleated cell counts relied on the amplification of reference gene primers. Generated by immunoSEQ multiplex PCR, the TCRdb table keeps only in-frame clones and is missing some. The V and J calls and the clone size are those of that table, but D and trimming were determined from the DNA. The sample shows some 300,000 clones, around 88% of them seen only once. The CDR3 has 16 residues. V lost 1 base, J lost 3 bases, and 14 bases lay in between. CDR1 is SGHTA and CDR2 is FQGNSA in the germline V gene. The Seattle patients joined while their infection was active and were tracked longitudinally afterward.

What was sequenced was peripheral blood. The sequence was collected from a woman between 65 and 79 years old with COVID-19, enrolled during active disease. V is TRBV7-2 and J is TRBJ2-3; possible D gene TRBD1, 6 bases. CDR3 loop: CASSLEVGGRTDTQYF. The DNA for the CDR3 is TGTGCCAGCAGCTTAGAGGTAGGGGGAAGAACAGATACGCAGTATTTT.